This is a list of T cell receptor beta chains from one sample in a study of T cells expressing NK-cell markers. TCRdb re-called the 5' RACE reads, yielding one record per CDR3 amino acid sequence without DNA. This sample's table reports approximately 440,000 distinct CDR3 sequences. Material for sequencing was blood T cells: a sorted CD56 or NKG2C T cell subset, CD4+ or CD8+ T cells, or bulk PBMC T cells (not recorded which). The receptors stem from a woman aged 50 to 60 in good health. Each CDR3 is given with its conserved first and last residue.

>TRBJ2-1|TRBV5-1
CASSFGLGPSSYNEQFF
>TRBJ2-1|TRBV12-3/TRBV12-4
CASRSPGHISNGQFF
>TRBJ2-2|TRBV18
CASSPPGDELFF
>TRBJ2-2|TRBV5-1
CASCSDGQGRTGELFF
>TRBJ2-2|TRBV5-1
CASSLNPFANTGELFF
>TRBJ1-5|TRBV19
CASTPYGHQQPQHF
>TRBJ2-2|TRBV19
CASGRPNTGELFF
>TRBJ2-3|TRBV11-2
CASNPLRARTDTQYF
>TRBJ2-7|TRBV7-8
CASSFQGTYEQYF
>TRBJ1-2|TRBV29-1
CSGSTRGNYGYTF
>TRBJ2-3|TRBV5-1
CASSLEGETFTDTQYF
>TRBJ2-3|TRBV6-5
CASGEAGTDTQYF
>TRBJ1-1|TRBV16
CASSQGGRARTEAFF
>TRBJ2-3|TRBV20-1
CSAWAGTSGGPSTDTQYF
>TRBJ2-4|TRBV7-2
CASSLVGRGRQKNIQYF
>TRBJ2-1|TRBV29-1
CSVEGLDTEQFF
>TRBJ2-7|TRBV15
CATSRDTGQDFYEQYF
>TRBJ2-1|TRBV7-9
CASSLGVLAGGNEQFF